A selection of T cell receptor beta chains follows, all from one sample in a study of STAT3 mutations in large granular lymphocyte leukemia. Using immunoSEQ multiplex PCR, the repertoire was profiled, and TCRdb retains in-frame clones only, with some absent. The data contain around 39,000 clones, around nine tenths of them singletons. Sequencing used PBMCs. Receptor source: a human donor with T large granular lymphocyte leukemia. Some clones in this sample may be carry-over from other donors' samples. CDR3s include the opening cysteine and the closing phenylalanine or tryptophan. D genes are given only for firm matches. A row's size may be missing; if present it is once, few, many or a size class.

>TRBV4-3|18|TRBJ2-7|.|.
CASSQDLRGRGLPYEQYF
TGCGCCAGCAGCCAAGATCTCCGGGGACGAGGTCTTCCCTACGAGCAGTACTTC
>TRBV29-1|22|TRBJ1-2|.|.
CSVVGLAGFSTDDPDIYRGYTF
TGCAGCGTTGTAGGTTTAGCCGGGTTCTCGACAGACGATCCCGACATATATCGTGGCTACACCTTC
>TRBV5-1|15|TRBJ2-3|.|.
CASSSDTTSTDTQYF
TGCGCCAGCAGCTCTGACACCACTAGCACAGATACGCAGTATTTT
>TRBV7-2|15|TRBJ1-6|.|TRBD1
CASSNRQGANSPLHF
TGTGCCAGCAGCAACCGACAGGGGGCTAATTCACCCCTCCACTTT
>TRBV5-4|14|TRBJ2-2|.|.
CASSLARDTGELFF
TGTGCCAGCAGCTTGGCCCGGGACACGGGGGAGCTGTTTTTT
>TRBV7-9|15|TRBJ2-1|.|.
CASSPWDIRGNEQFF
TGTGCCAGCAGCCCTTGGGACATAAGGGGCAATGAGCAGTTCTTC
>TRBV10-3|11|TRBJ2-7|few|.
CAIRDEGEQYF
TGTGCCATCAGGGACGAGGGGGAGCAGTACTTC
>TRBV5-1|13|TRBJ1-2|.|TRBD1
CASSPQGARGYTF
TGCGCCAGCAGCCCACAGGGGGCGCGTGGCTACACCTTC
>TRBV6-5|11|TRBJ1-1|.|.
CASARNTEAFF
TGTGCCAGCGCCCGGAACACTGAAGCTTTCTTT
>TRBV5-1|12|TRBJ2-5|once|TRBD2
CASRAGKETQYF
TGCGCCAGCAGAGCGGGGAAAGAGACCCAGTACTTC
>TRBV6-6|13|TRBJ1-2|.|.
CASSSREPYGYTF
TGTGCCAGCAGTTCTCGAGAACCCTATGGCTACACCTTC
>TRBV7-9|16|TRBJ1-4|.|TRBD1
CASSGIRDSPNEKLFF
TGTGCCAGCAGCGGCATCCGGGACAGCCCTAATGAAAAACTGTTTTTT
>TRBV2|11|TRBJ2-7|few|.
CASAGSPGQYF
TGTGCCAGCGCGGGGTCTCCGGGGCAGTACTTC
>TRBV4-2|16|TRBJ2-3|few|TRBD1
CASSNPGTGDENTQYF
TGTGCCAGCAGTAACCCAGGGACAGGGGATGAAAATACGCAGTATTTT